The 28 T cell receptor beta chains below were found in one sample sequenced in a study of blood T cell repertoires in COVID-19. Repertoires were generated with immunoSEQ multiplex PCR, while TCRdb's copy carries only in-frame clones and drops some. The table shows roughly 220,000 clones, with 85% to 90% occurring only once. The sequenced sample consisted of PBMCs or T cells enriched from blood (not recorded which). The receptors were gathered from a woman aged 18-30 years in a cohort exposed to, infected with or recovered from COVID-19 (not recorded which).

The chain couples TRBV20-1 to TRBJ2-7; D is ambiguous. The CDR3 is made up of 11 amino acids. Trimming took 4 bases from V and 5 from J, leaving 9 bases between them. Germline V gene sequence: CDR1 DFQATT, CDR2 SNEGSKA (reference sequence). The CDR3 loop reads CSANILNEQYF. The DNA of the CDR3 is TGCAGTGCTAACATACTAAACGAGCAGTACTTC.

The chain recombines TRBV11-3 with TRBJ2-5; possible D gene TRBD1, 6 bases. CDR1 is SGHNT and CDR2 is YENEEA in the germline V gene. The CDR3 has 15 amino acids. Trimming stripped 1 base from V and 4 bases from J, with 13 bases between. Here the CDR3 reads CASSLGRQALETQYF. The CDR3 DNA sequence: TGTGCCAGCAGCTTAGGCCGACAGGCCTTAGAGACCCAGTACTTC.

The gene calls are TRBV3-1 (or the pseudogene TRBV3-2) and TRBJ2-7; D uncertain. V dropped 3 bases and J dropped 1 base, with 7 bases sitting between them. Looked up from germline, CDR1 is LGHDT and CDR2 is YNNKEL (reference sequence). CDR3 size: 13 residues. CDR3 residues: CASSQKESYEQYF. CDR3 bases: TGTGCCAGCAGCCAGAAGGAGTCCTACGAGCAGTACTTC.

The chain has TRBV21-1 and TRBJ2-7; TRBD1 was called by the table and not checked on the DNA. TRBV21-1 is labeled a pseudogene. The CDR3 has 14 amino acids. CDR3 in DNA: TGTGCCAGCAGCCCAGGGGCGATCTCCTACGAGCAGTACTTC. Protein: CASSPGAISYEQYF.

This chain joins TRBV19 and TRBJ1-1; perhaps TRBD1 as D (6 bases). CDR3 length equals 13 residues. Deletions cut 8 bases from V and 3 bases from J, with 13 bases between. CDR1 and CDR2 from the germline V gene are LNHDA and SQIVND (reference sequence). As DNA, the CDR3 is TGTGCCAGTGGCTACAGGGAGCACACTGAAGCTTTCTTT. Protein: CASGYREHTEAFF.

The rearrangement links TRBV6-5 to TRBJ2-2; a weak D match, TRBD2 (6 bases). CDR3 length: 15 residues. The germline gives CDR1 MNHEY, CDR2 SVGAGI. V dropped 0 bases and J dropped 6 bases, with 11 bases sitting between them. The CDR3 coding sequence is TGTGCCAGCAGTTACTCCTGGAGGGTGCCCGGGGAGCTGTTTTTT. Translating it yields CASSYSWRVPGELFF.

The chain has TRBV7-9 and TRBJ1-1; 8 bases are a match to TRBD1. Looked up from germline, CDR1 is SEHNR and CDR2 is FQNEAQ (reference sequence). Trimming removed 5 bases from V and 7 bases from J; junction bases left unmatched: 6. The CDR3 runs 13 residues. The CDR3 DNA follows: TGTGCCAGCAGCCCCTGGGACAGGAATGAAGCTTTCTTT. This sequence encodes CASSPWDRNEAFF.

V and J are TRBV7-3 and TRBJ2-3; the match to TRBD2 covers 9 bases. The germline V gene has CDR1 SGHTA and CDR2 FQGTGA. After removal of 2 bases from V and 1 base from J, the junction contained 7 bases not matched to a gene. The CDR3 covers 17 residues. CDR3 nucleotides: TGTGCCAGCAGCTTAGGTGCAGCGGGGGGAGGCACAGATACGCAGTATTTT. This sequence encodes CASSLGAAGGGTDTQYF. The full variable domain, rest sourced from reference TRBV7-3 and TRBJ2-3, is GAGVSQTPSNKVTEKGKYVELRCDPISGHTALYWYRQSLGQGPEFLIYFQGTGAADDSGLPNDRFFAVRPEGSVSTLKIQRTERGDSAVYLCASSLGAAGGGTDTQYFGPGTRLTVL.

J is TRBJ1-5 and V is TRBV21-1; the table names TRBD1, a call not compared with the DNA. TRBV21-1 is listed as a pseudogene. The CDR3 covers 15 residues. DNA for the CDR3: TGTGCCAGCAGCAAAGAGGACAGGGGCAATCAGCCCCAGCATTTT. Translated, it gives CASSKEDRGNQPQHF.

The V gene is TRBV19, the J gene TRBJ2-5, with D possibly being TRBD2 (6 bases). V was shortened by 2 bases and J by 5 bases, with 15 bases between the two germline ends. The CDR3 spans 15 residues. Per germline, CDR1 LNHDA and CDR2 SQIVND (reference sequence). Here the CDR3 DNA reads TGTGCCAGTAGTATACAGTCGGGGGTTGGGGAGACCCAGTACTTC. Residues: CASSIQSGVGETQYF.

The CDR3 DNA is TGTGCCAGCAGCTTGGCGGGCCGGGGAGGCACAGATACGCAGTATTTT. This translates into CASSLAGRGGTDTQYF. The chain carries TRBV5-6 and TRBJ2-3; possible D gene TRBD2, 5 bases. Germline CDR1 SGHDT, CDR2 YYEEEE. With 0 bases removed from V and 1 base from J, the gap between germline ends came to 12 bases. The CDR3 extends over 16 amino acids.

The rearrangement uses TRBV12-5 and TRBJ1-4; unclear D gene. Germline V gene data show CDR1 as LGHNT and CDR2 as FRNRAP. This CDR3 is built from 11 residues. V was cut by 6 bases and J by 8 bases, with 7 bases left in between. Here the CDR3 DNA reads TGTGCTAGTGGCCTAGAAGAAAAACTGTTTTTT. Translated: CASGLEEKLFF.

J is TRBJ2-3 and V is TRBV3-1 (or the pseudogene TRBV3-2); 11 bases match TRBD2. Germline V gene lookup returns CDR1 LGHDT and CDR2 YNNKEL (reference sequence). V dropped 1 base and J dropped 3; count of bases not matched to a gene: 6. The CDR3 has 17 residues. The CDR3 region has the DNA TGTGCCAGCAGCCAAGGGGGAACTAGCGGGAGTACAGATACGCAGTATTTT. Protein: CASSQGGTSGSTDTQYF.

CDR3 sequence: CASSLREGYTF. The CDR3 DNA sequence: TGTGCCAGCAGCTTAAGGGAGGGCTACACCTTC. The chain recombines TRBV7-9 with TRBJ1-2; no clear D. The V and J ends lost 2 bases and 8 bases respectively, with 6 bases between them. The germline gives CDR1 SEHNR, CDR2 FQNEAQ (reference sequence). CDR3 length: 11 amino acids.

The J gene is TRBJ1-1, the V gene TRBV2, with D hard to call. This CDR3 spans 14 amino acids. Germline CDR1 and CDR2: SNHLY and FYNNEI. Trimming took off 4 bases at V and 1 base at J, with 10 bases between the two ends. CDR3 sequence (DNA): TGTGCCAGCAGTGTAGCATCAAAGAACACTGAAGCTTTCTTT. Translated, it gives CASSVASKNTEAFF.

This clone was counted a single time. This rearrangement joins TRBV4-2 to TRBJ1-4; no reliable D call. The CDR3 runs to 15 residues. The V gene lost 0 bases and the J gene lost 5 bases, with 10 bases spanning the gap. Germline CDR1 is LGHNA and CDR2 is YNFKEQ. Here the CDR3 reads CASSQDGRENEKLFF. In DNA, the CDR3 is TGTGCCAGCAGCCAAGATGGGCGTGAGAATGAAAAACTGTTTTTT.

The J gene is TRBJ2-7, the V gene TRBV7-3, with TRBD1 identical over 8 bases. Germline CDR1 reads SGHTA; CDR2 reads FQGTGA. J lost 0 bases, V lost 0 bases, and 7 bases had no gene match. This CDR3 has 17 residues. DNA for the CDR3: TGTGCCAGCAGCTTAACAGGGCAGGGGGCAAGCTCCTACGAGCAGTACTTC. It yields the protein CASSLTGQGASSYEQYF.

This chain links TRBV24-1 with TRBJ2-5, with a weak D call TRBD2 (5 bases). Germline V gene data show CDR1 as KGHDR and CDR2 as SFDVKD. The CDR3 totals 16 residues. Trimming took 3 bases from V and 2 from J, leaving 15 bases between them. CDR3 nucleotide sequence: TGTGCCACCAGTGATCCGGTGGGGAGAGGGCAAGAGACCCAGTACTTC. Translation: CATSDPVGRGQETQYF.

The genes are TRBV19 and TRBJ1-1; D not certain. The CDR3 is made up of 14 amino acids. V lost 3 bases, J lost 5 bases, and 13 bases lay in between. Germline V gene sequence: CDR1 LNHDA, CDR2 SQIVND (reference sequence). CDR3 amino acids: CASSIPGWLTEAFF. For the CDR3, the DNA is TGTGCCAGTAGTATTCCGGGGTGGTTGACTGAAGCTTTCTTT.

This clone was observed a single time. The chain links TRBV25-1 to TRBJ2-7; D gene unclear. The germline CDR1 and CDR2 sequences are MGHDK and SYGVNS. Trimming cost V 6 bases and J 0 bases, with 9 bases left between them. This CDR3 is 13 amino acids long. The CDR3 bases are TGTGCCAGCAGCGTAGACACCTCCTACGAGCAGTACTTC. Protein product: CASSVDTSYEQYF.

The chain carries TRBV14 and TRBJ2-7; the match to TRBD2 covers 10 bases. The CDR3 has 15 residues. The J segment lost 2 bases and the V segment lost 1 base, leaving 2 bases of the junction unmatched. Germline CDR1 reads SGHDN; CDR2 reads FVKESK. The CDR3 is CASSQALAGAYEQYF. CDR3 sequence (DNA): TGTGCCAGCAGCCAAGCGCTAGCGGGAGCCTACGAGCAGTACTTC.

The chain employs TRBV19 and TRBJ1-2; 9 bases fit TRBD1. Germline assignment: CDR1 LNHDA and CDR2 SQIVND (reference sequence). J was trimmed by 5 bases and V by 7 bases; bases with no gene match: 8. The CDR3 length is 14 residues. In nucleotides, the CDR3 is TGTGCCAGTACCGGTCCGGGACAGGGTTATGGCTACACCTTC. It is translated as CASTGPGQGYGYTF.

The chain combines TRBV7-3 with TRBJ1-6; TRBD1 aligns across 9 bases. Per germline, CDR1 SGHTA and CDR2 FQGTGA. Unmatched junction bases numbered 4, after V lost 5 bases and J lost 8 bases. The length of the CDR3 is 14 residues. This CDR3 is CASSEQGADSPLHF. The CDR3 region has the DNA TGTGCCAGCAGCGAACAGGGGGCAGATTCACCCCTCCACTTT.

The count of this clone is one. V usage is TRBV19 and J usage is TRBJ1-5, with D perhaps matching TRBD1 (6 bases). Trimming cost V 3 bases and J 0 bases, with 9 bases left between them. CDR3 length equals 15 residues. The germline CDR1 and CDR2 sequences are LNHDA and SQIVND (reference sequence). CDR3 amino acids: CASSIRTASNQPQHF. The CDR3 DNA is TGTGCCAGTAGTATCAGGACAGCTAGCAATCAGCCCCAGCATTTT.

The chain combines TRBV18 with TRBJ2-5; 7 bases align to TRBD1. V gave up 2 bases and J gave up 3 bases; unmatched junction bases: 3. CDR1 is KGHSH, CDR2 LQKENI, per germline. The CDR3 runs to 14 residues. CDR3 in amino acids: CASSPRQGKETQYF. The CDR3 DNA sequence: TGTGCCAGCTCACCAAGACAGGGTAAAGAGACCCAGTACTTC.

The gene calls are TRBV16 and TRBJ1-6; 7 nucleotides align to TRBD1. The CDR3 totals 16 residues. Per the germline V gene, CDR1 is KGHSY and CDR2 is FQNENV. After removal of 6 bases from V and 10 bases from J, the junction contained 15 bases not matched to a gene. The CDR3 is CASRALKTGKQSPLHF. For the CDR3, the DNA is TGTGCCAGCAGAGCACTCAAGACAGGGAAGCAATCACCCCTCCACTTT.

The chain links TRBV5-1 to TRBJ2-3; TRBD2 matches at 8 bases. The junction had 11 bases not matched to a gene; V was cut back by 0 bases and J by 8 bases. The germline V gene encodes CDR1 SGHRS and CDR2 YFSETQ. The CDR3 extends over 16 amino acids. The CDR3 here is CASSLGRGDTQGTQYF. CDR3 in DNA: TGCGCCAGCAGCTTGGGGCGGGGGGATACCCAAGGTACGCAGTATTTT.

The chain links TRBV12-5 to TRBJ1-2; 8 positions agree with TRBD1. The CDR3 sequence is 13 residues long. Germline loops: CDR1 LGHNT, CDR2 FRNRAP. J was trimmed by 5 bases and V by 6 bases; bases with no gene match: 5. The CDR3 loop is CASGLTGGYGYTF. The CDR3 DNA follows: TGTGCTAGTGGACTAACAGGGGGATATGGCTACACCTTC.